This T cell receptor beta chain emerged from a study of early T cells in non-severe SARS-CoV-2 infection. A single record per CDR3 protein comes from TCRdb applying MiXCR to the 5' RACE reads. Of 40,000 to 50,000 distinct CDR3 sequences detected, roughly 13% appear once; the ten largest clones hold roughly 10%. General study points: Matches to VDJdb favored anti-spike CD8 responses and missed private and CD4 specificities.

In this sample, this clonotype turned up many times. Its antigen is still unknown. This CDR3 has 12 amino acids. Germline V gives CDR1 MNHNY, CDR2 SVGAGI (reference sequence). Trimming cost V 10 bases and J 0 bases, with 7 bases left between them. The sequenced sample was whole blood. The clonotype was recovered from an adult who was a healthcare worker with PCR-confirmed SARS-CoV-2 infection or an uninfected control (not recorded which). The chain uses TRBV6-6 and TRBJ1-3; D unresolved. The CDR3 spells CATGGSGNTIYF. The CDR3 DNA reads as TGTGCCACCGGTGGCTCTGGAAACACCATATATTTT.